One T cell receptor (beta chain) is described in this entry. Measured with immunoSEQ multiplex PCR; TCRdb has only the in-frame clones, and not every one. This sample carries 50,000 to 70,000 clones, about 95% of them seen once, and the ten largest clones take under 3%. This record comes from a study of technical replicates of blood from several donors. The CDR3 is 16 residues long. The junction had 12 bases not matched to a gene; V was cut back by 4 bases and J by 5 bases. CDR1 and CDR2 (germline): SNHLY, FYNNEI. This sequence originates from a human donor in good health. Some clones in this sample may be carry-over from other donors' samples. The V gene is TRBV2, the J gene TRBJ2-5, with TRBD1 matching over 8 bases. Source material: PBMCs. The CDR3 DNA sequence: TGTGCCAGCAGTGGGCCGGGGACAGGTACCAGGGAGACCCAGTACTTC. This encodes CASSGPGTGTRETQYF.